The 18 T cell receptor beta chains given below trace back to one sample, sequenced in a study of T-cell memory formation after mild COVID-19 (dated by TCRdb to 2020 to 2023). Library generation was performed with 5' RACE. Data came from an Illumina NovaSeq 6000. The public reads were reprocessed in TCRdb via fastp at Q25 and MiXCR, keeping in-frame beta chains. Rows matching on CDR3 protein sequence are summarized as one entry with the most common DNA and genes. The sample table contains roughly 450,000 distinct CDR3 sequences; only one count was recorded for under 20% of them. Of the sample, 20% to 25% falls within the top ten clones. Sequenced input: PBMCs or a T cell subset sorted from them (not recorded which). The receptors come from a man younger than 35 who had mild COVID-19 (a few samples of this study predate the infection). The sample titles of this study are shuffled in the database, so cell type and time point are left out; the donor was told from shared clones.

CDR3 protein: CASSWNRGEGTEAFF. The CDR3 DNA reads TGTGCCAGCAGTTGGAACAGGGGGGAAGGGACTGAAGCTTTCTTT. The gene calls are TRBV6-6 and TRBJ1-1, with 8 bases lining up with TRBD1. CDR3 length: 15 amino acids. Looked up from germline, CDR1 is MNHNY and CDR2 is SVGAGI (reference sequence). The V and J ends lost 4 bases and 5 bases, in that order; junction bases with no gene match: 9.

The gene calls are TRBV11-2 and TRBJ2-1, with D hard to call. V was clipped by 2 bases and J by 12 bases, with 11 bases between them. Germline V gives CDR1 SGHAT, CDR2 FQNNGV. The length of the CDR3 is 12 residues. CDR3 region: CASSLLVGWQFF. CDR3 nucleotide sequence: TGTGCCAGCAGCTTACTCGTAGGGTGGCAGTTCTTC.

This chain joins TRBV20-1 and TRBJ2-7; 7 bases fit TRBD1. The germline CDR1 and CDR2 sequences are DFQATT and SNEGSKA (reference sequence). The J segment lost 0 bases and the V segment lost 5 bases, leaving 7 bases of the junction unmatched. The CDR3 extends over 14 amino acids. The CDR3 spells CSALRDSISYEQYF. CDR3 sequence (DNA): TGCAGTGCTCTCCGGGACAGTATCTCCTACGAGCAGTACTTC.

The CDR3 region is CATSDAQYQETQYF. The CDR3 DNA is TGTGCCACCAGTGATGCCCAGTACCAAGAGACCCAGTACTTC. This rearrangement joins TRBV24-1 to TRBJ2-5, with no clear D. V lost 3 bases to trimming and J lost 0 bases, with 7 bases between them. Germline CDR1 is KGHDR and CDR2 is SFDVKD. The CDR3 runs to 14 residues.

This clonotype was seen many times. The rearrangement links TRBV5-1 to TRBJ2-5; 7 nucleotides line up with TRBD1. The CDR3 has 14 residues. Germline CDR1 reads SGHRS; CDR2 reads YFSETQ. The V gene end was trimmed by 3 bases and the J gene end by 1 base; junction bases not matched to a gene: 3. The CDR3 DNA is TGCGCCAGCAGCTACGGGACAGCCCAAGAGACCCAGTACTTC. This gives the protein CASSYGTAQETQYF. The complete variable domain, with remaining parts taken from reference TRBV5-1 and TRBJ2-5, reads KAGVTQTPRYLIKTRGQQVTLSCSPISGHRSVSWYQQTPGQGLQFLFEYFSETQRNKGNFPGRFSGRQFSNSRSEMNVSTLELGDSALYLCASSYGTAQETQYFGPGTRLLVL.

This clonotype was observed a handful of times. The J gene is TRBJ2-7, the V gene TRBV6-5; 9 bases map to TRBD1. Germline loops: CDR1 MNHEY, CDR2 SVGAGI. The J segment lost 4 bases and the V segment lost 4 bases, leaving 11 bases of the junction unmatched. The CDR3 is made up of 16 amino acids. CDR3 sequence (DNA): TGTGCCAGCAGTTCCACCGAAACGGGACAGGGTTACGAGCAGTACTTC. Its translation is CASSSTETGQGYEQYF.

V is TRBV5-1 and J is TRBJ1-6; no definite D call. V gave up 4 bases and J gave up 5 bases, with 10 bases separating them. The CDR3 has 14 residues. The germline V gene has CDR1 SGHRS and CDR2 YFSETQ. CDR3 coding DNA: TGCGCCAGCAGCCCCACCGGAGATAATTCACCCCTCCACTTT. Translated, it gives CASSPTGDNSPLHF.

The V and J genes are TRBV4-2 and TRBJ1-6; no clear D. The CDR3 is made up of 16 amino acids. V lost 0 bases and J 10 bases, leaving 16 bases between the germline ends. Germline V CDR1 and CDR2: LGHNA, YNFKEQ. CDR3 residues: CASSQEDGSTQSPLHF. The CDR3 DNA reads as TGTGCCAGCAGCCAAGAGGACGGGTCGACCCAGTCACCCCTCCACTTT.

This clonotype was counted between two and nine times. The chain couples TRBV6-2 or TRBV6-3 to TRBJ2-7; TRBD1 matches 9 bases. CDR3 length: 15 amino acids. V gave up 6 bases and J gave up 0 bases; unmatched junction bases: 6. Germline CDR1 and CDR2: MNHEY and SVGEGT. CDR3 in DNA: TGTGCCAGCAGGCTAACAGGGGGCAACTCCTACGAGCAGTACTTC. Protein product: CASRLTGGNSYEQYF.

This clonotype was observed at least ten times. This chain joins TRBV6-2 or TRBV6-3 and TRBJ1-2, with 8 bases aligning to TRBD1. The V gene's germline CDR1 is MNHEY and CDR2 SVGEGT. The CDR3 totals 17 residues. The trim removed 5 bases at V and 4 bases at J, leaving 15 bases unmatched. CDR3 in amino acids: CASSQSSTGDSSYGYTF. The CDR3 coding sequence is TGTGCCAGCAGTCAATCATCGACAGGGGATTCCAGCTATGGCTACACCTTC.

The rearrangement uses TRBV5-1 and TRBJ2-3; D remains unclear. This CDR3 comprises 14 residues. Germline values: CDR1 SGHRS, CDR2 YFSETQ. Trimming pared 4 bases from V and 1 base from J, leaving 10 bases between. CDR3 residues: CASSLSTGTDTQYF. The CDR3 DNA is TGCGCCAGCAGCCTCTCGACTGGCACAGATACGCAGTATTTT.

In this sample, this clonotype turned up a few times. The CDR3 reads CSAHRGPSTDTQYF. In nucleotides, the CDR3 is TGCAGTGCTCATAGGGGCCCTAGCACAGATACGCAGTATTTT. V and J are TRBV20-1 and TRBJ2-3, with a weak D call TRBD1 (5 bases). This CDR3 is built from 14 residues. CDR1 and CDR2 (germline): DFQATT, SNEGSKA (reference sequence). V dropped 5 bases and J dropped 0 bases, with 12 bases sitting between them.

This clonotype occurred a few times. The V gene is TRBV20-1, the J gene TRBJ2-7; no clear D gene. The CDR3 covers 11 residues. V lost 0 bases and J 12 bases, leaving 12 bases between the germline ends. Germline values: CDR1 DFQATT, CDR2 SNEGSKA (reference sequence). As DNA, the CDR3 is TGCAGTGCTAGAGATCTTACCCCCCCGTACGTC. Translating gives CSARDLTPPYV.

In this sample, this clonotype turned up once. The gene calls are TRBV28 and TRBJ2-1; TRBD2 aligns across 10 bases. The V segment lost 8 bases and the J segment 7 bases; nucleotides outside the gene matches: 8. The CDR3 runs 14 residues. In germline, CDR1 is MDHEN, CDR2 SYDVKM. The CDR3 spells CASGRAGGWNEQFF. CDR3 in DNA: TGTGCCAGCGGGCGAGCGGGGGGGTGGAATGAGCAGTTCTTC. The entire variable domain, with the rest obtained from reference TRBV28 and TRBJ2-1, is as follows: DVKVTQSSRYLVKRTGEKVFLECVQDMDHENMFWYRQDPGLGLRLIYFSYDVKMKEKGDIPEGYSVSREKKERFSLILESASTNQTSMYLCASGRAGGWNEQFFGPGTRLTVL.

The V and J genes are TRBV7-3 and TRBJ2-3, with 9 bases lining up with TRBD1. This CDR3 has 14 amino acids. V shed 4 bases, J shed 5 bases, and the junction held 4 bases outside the gene matches. Germline lookup yields CDR1 SGHTA and CDR2 FQGTGA. CDR3 sequence (DNA): TGTGCCAGCAGCTCACAGGGGGCGCAAGATACGCAGTATTTT. This translates into CASSSQGAQDTQYF.

This clonotype was detected a few times. The chain has TRBV7-9 and TRBJ2-3; no reliable D call. Germline lookup yields CDR1 SEHNR and CDR2 FQNEAQ (reference sequence). V lost 0 bases and J 2 bases, leaving 12 bases between the germline ends. The CDR3 runs 16 residues. The CDR3 DNA is TGTGCCAGCAGCTTAGCGGTGACGGGCGCCACAGATACGCAGTATTTT. It translates to CASSLAVTGATDTQYF.

By its share, this clonotype is medium-sized. The chain is built from TRBV4-3 and TRBJ1-1, with D unclear. There are 14 residues in the CDR3. Germline V CDR1 and CDR2: LGHNA, YSLEER. The ends were cut back, 2 bases at V and 3 bases at J, with 10 bases in the middle. The CDR3 DNA sequence: TGCGCCAGCAGCCAATGGGCGAAGGACACTGAAGCTTTCTTT. It encodes CASSQWAKDTEAFF.

This clonotype was recorded a few times. This chain connects TRBV5-1 to TRBJ1-2; tentatively, D is TRBD1 (6 bases). The germline V gene has CDR1 SGHRS and CDR2 YFSETQ. V lost 4 bases and J lost 8, with 15 bases in between. This CDR3 is built from 13 residues. CDR3 region: CASSPQGIGGYTF. The CDR3 region has the DNA TGCGCCAGCAGCCCCCAGGGGATTGGAGGCTACACCTTC.